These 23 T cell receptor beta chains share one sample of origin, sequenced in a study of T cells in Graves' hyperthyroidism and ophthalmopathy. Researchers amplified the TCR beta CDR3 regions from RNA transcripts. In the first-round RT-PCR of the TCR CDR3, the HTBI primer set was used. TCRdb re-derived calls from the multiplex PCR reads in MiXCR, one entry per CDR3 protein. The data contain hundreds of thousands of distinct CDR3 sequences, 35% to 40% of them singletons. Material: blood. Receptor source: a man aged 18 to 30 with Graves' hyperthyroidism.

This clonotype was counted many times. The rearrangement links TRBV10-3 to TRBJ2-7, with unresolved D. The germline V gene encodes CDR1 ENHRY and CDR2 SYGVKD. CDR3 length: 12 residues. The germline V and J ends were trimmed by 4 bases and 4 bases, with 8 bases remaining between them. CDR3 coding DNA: TGTGCCATCAGTGTCGATTCTTACGAGCAGTACTTC. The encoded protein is CAISVDSYEQYF.

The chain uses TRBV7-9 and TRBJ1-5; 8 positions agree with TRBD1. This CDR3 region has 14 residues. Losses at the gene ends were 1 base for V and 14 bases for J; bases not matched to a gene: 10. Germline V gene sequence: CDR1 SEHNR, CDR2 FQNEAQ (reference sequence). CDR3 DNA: TGTGCCAGCAGCTTAGGGCAGGGGGCTTCATACGAGCATTTT. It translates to CASSLGQGASYEHF.

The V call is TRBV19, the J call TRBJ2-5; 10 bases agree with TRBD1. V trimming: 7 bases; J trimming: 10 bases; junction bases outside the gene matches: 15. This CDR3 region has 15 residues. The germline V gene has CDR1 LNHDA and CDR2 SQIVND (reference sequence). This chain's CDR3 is CASTSVDRGMKGQYF. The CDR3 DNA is TGTGCCAGTACGTCAGTGGACAGGGGGATGAAAGGCCAGTACTTC.

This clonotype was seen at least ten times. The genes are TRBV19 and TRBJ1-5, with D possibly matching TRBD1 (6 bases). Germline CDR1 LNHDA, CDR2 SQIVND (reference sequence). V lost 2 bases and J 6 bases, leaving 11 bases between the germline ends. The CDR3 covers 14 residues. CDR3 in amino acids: CASSIQGQGQPQHF. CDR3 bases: TGTGCCAGTAGTATACAGGGGCAGGGTCAGCCCCAGCATTTT.

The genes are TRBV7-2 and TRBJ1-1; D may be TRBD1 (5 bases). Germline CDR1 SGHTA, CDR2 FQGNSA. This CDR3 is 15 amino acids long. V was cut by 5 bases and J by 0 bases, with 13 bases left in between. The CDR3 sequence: CASSLTPTVNTEAFF. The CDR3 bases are TGTGCCAGCAGCCTCACCCCGACAGTGAACACTGAAGCTTTCTTT.

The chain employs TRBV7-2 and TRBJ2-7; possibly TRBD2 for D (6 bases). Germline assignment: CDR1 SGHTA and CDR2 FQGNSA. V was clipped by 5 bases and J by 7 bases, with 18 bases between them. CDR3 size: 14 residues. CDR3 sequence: CASSPGTGYMEQYF. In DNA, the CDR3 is TGTGCCAGCAGCCCCGGGACTGGGTATATGGAGCAGTACTTC.

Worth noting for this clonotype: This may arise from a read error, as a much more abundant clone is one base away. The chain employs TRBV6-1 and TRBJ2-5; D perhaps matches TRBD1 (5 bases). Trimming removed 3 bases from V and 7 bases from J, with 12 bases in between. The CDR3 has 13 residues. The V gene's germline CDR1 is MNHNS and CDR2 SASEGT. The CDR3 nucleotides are TGTGCCAGCAGTGATAAGACAGCTGGGACCCAGTACTTC. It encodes CASSDKTAGTQYF.

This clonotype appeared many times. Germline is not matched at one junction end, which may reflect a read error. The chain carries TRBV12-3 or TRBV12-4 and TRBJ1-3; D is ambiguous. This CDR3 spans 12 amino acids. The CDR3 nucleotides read TGTGCCAGCGGGGATCGTGGAAACACCATGTATTTT. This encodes CASGDRGNTMYF.

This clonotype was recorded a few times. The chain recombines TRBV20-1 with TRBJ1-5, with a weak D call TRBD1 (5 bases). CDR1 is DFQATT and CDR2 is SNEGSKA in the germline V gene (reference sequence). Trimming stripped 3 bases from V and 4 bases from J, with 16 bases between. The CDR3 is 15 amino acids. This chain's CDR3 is CSARGGERGNQPQHF. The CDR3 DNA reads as TGCAGTGCTAGGGGGGGGGAGCGGGGGAATCAGCCCCAGCATTTT.

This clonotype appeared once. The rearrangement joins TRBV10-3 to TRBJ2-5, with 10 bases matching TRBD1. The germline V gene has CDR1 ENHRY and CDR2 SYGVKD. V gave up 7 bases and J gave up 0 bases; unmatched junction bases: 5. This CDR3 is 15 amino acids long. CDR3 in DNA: TGTGCCATCACCCCGACAGGGGGCCACCAAGAGACCCAGTACTTC. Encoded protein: CAITPTGGHQETQYF.

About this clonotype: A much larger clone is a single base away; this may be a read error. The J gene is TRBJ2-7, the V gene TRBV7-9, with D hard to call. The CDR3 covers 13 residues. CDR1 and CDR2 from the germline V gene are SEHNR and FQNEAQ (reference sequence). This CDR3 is CANSPENSYEQYF. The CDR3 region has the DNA TGTGCCAACAGCCCAGAGAACTCCTACGAGCAGTACTTC.

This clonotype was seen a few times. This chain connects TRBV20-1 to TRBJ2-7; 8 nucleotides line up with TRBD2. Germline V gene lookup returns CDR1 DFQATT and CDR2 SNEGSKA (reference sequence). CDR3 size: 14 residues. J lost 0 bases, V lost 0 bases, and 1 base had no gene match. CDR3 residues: CSARDGRGSYEQYF. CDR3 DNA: TGCAGTGCTAGAGACGGGAGGGGCTCCTACGAGCAGTACTTC.

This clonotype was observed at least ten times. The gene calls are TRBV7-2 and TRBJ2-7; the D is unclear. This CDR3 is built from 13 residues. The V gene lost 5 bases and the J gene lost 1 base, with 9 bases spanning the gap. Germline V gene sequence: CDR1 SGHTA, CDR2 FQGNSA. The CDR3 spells CASSGSSSYEQYF. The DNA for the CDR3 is TGTGCCAGCAGCGGCTCTAGTTCCTACGAGCAGTACTTC.

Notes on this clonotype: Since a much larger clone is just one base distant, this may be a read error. This chain's CDR3 is CASTLEEEAEAFF. DNA for the CDR3: TGTGCCAGTACCCTCGAGGAGGAAGCTGAAGCTTTCTTT. The chain couples TRBV4-2 to TRBJ1-1, with D uncertain. V lost 9 bases and J 6 bases, leaving 17 bases between the germline ends. The CDR3 is made up of 13 amino acids. Germline V gene sequence: CDR1 LGHNA, CDR2 YNFKEQ.

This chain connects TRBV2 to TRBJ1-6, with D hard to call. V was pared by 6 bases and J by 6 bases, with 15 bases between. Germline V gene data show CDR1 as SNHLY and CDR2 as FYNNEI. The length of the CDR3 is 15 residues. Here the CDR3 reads CASSPTGPFNSPLHF. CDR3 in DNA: TGTGCCAGCAGCCCGACTGGGCCCTTTAATTCACCCCTCCACTTT. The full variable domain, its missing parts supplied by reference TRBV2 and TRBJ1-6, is EPEVTQTPSHQVTQMGQEVILRCVPISNHLYFYWYRQILGQKVEFLVSFYNNEISEKSEIFDDQFSVERPDGSNFTLKIRSTKLEDSAMYFCASSPTGPFNSPLHFGNGTRLTVT.

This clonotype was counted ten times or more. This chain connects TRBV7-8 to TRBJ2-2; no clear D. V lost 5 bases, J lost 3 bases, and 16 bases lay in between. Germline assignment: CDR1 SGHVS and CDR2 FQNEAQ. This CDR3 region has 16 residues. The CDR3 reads CASSATGLRDTGELFF. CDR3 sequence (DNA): TGTGCCAGCAGCGCAACGGGCCTTCGAGACACCGGGGAGCTGTTTTTT.

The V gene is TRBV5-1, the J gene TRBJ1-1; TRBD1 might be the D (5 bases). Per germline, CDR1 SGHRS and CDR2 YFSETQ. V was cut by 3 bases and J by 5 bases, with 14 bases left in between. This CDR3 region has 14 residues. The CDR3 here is CASSSMISGTEAFF. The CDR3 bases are TGCGCCAGCAGCTCCATGATCTCAGGGACTGAAGCTTTCTTT. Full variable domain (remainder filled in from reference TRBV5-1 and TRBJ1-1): KAGVTQTPRYLIKTRGQQVTLSCSPISGHRSVSWYQQTPGQGLQFLFEYFSETQRNKGNFPGRFSGRQFSNSRSEMNVSTLELGDSALYLCASSSMISGTEAFFGQGTRLTVV.

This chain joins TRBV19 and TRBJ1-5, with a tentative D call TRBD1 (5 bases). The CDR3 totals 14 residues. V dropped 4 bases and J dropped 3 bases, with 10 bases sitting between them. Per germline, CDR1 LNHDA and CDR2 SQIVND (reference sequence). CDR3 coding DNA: TGTGCCAGTAGTAAGGTGGGGGACAATCAGCCCCAGCATTTT. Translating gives CASSKVGDNQPQHF.

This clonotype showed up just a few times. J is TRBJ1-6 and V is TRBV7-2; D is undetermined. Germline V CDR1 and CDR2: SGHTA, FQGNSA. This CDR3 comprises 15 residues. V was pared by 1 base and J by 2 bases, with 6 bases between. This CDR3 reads CASSLETAYNSPLHF. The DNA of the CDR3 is TGTGCCAGCAGCTTAGAAACAGCCTATAATTCACCCCTCCACTTT.

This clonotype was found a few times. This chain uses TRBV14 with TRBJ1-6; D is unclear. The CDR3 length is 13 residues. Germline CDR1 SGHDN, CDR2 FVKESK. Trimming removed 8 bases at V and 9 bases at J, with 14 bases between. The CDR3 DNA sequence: TGTGCCAGCTCAGACCAGAGCTCTTCACCCCTCCACTTT. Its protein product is CASSDQSSSPLHF.

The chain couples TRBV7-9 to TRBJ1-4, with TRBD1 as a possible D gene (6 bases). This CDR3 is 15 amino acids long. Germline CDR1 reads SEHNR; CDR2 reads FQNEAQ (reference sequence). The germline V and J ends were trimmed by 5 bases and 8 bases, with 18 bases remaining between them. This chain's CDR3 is CASSNWGHSEEKLFF. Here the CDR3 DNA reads TGTGCCAGCAGCAACTGGGGACATTCTGAGGAAAAACTGTTTTTT.

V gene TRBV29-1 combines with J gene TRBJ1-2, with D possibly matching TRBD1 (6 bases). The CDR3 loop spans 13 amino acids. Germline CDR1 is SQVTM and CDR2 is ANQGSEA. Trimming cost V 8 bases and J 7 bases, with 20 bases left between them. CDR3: CSFGGGQDGGYTF. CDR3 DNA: TGCAGCTTTGGCGGGGGGCAAGACGGTGGCTACACCTTC.

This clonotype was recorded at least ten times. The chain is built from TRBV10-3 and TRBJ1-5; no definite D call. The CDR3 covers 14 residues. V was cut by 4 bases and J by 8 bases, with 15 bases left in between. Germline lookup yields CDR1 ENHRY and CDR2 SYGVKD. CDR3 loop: CAISATDQREPQHF. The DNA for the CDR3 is TGTGCCATCAGTGCTACAGACCAGAGAGAGCCCCAGCATTTT.